What follows is one TCR beta chain and its context. This entry belongs to a study of T cells after yellow fever vaccination. TCRdb ran MiXCR on the 5' RACE reads and lists one entry per CDR3 protein. The table lists around 310,000 distinct CDR3 sequences, 3.6% of them singletons. Germline assignment: CDR1 LGHNA and CDR2 YSLEER. The CDR3 sequence is 15 residues long. The V end was cut by 3 bases, the J end by 4 bases, with 15 bases between. The chain is built from TRBV4-3 and TRBJ1-2, with a tentative D call TRBD1 (6 bases). The TCR sequence derives from a man between 18 and 35 years old who received the YFV17D yellow fever vaccine. Sequences were derived from PBMCs, sampled on the day of the yellow fever booster vaccination. CDR3 protein: CASSQIGGQGYGYTF. The DNA of the CDR3 is TGCGCCAGCAGCCAGATCGGGGGGCAAGGCTATGGCTACACCTTC.